The rows below give T cell receptor beta chains drawn from one sample of a study of beta chain features in type 1 diabetes. Generated by immunoSEQ multiplex PCR, the TCRdb table keeps only in-frame clones and is missing some. The sample records about 360,000 clones, roughly 13% being singletons. Sequencing was performed on naive CD4+ T cells from blood. The source of these receptors is a man between 18 and 29 years old in good health. Each CDR3 is given with its conserved first and last residue.

CASSPGTGGQETQYF | TRBJ2-5 | TRBV5-1
CASSQLGGRRNYGYTF | TRBJ1-2 | TRBV13
CASSFASGELLTQYF | TRBJ2-5 | TRBV5-1
CASSLGQAYSNQPQHF | TRBJ1-5 | TRBV7-2
CASSYWASPTDTQYF | TRBJ2-3 | TRBV6-5
CASSLTGGGMNTEAFF | TRBJ1-1 | TRBV7-2
CASGPGQAQETQYF | TRBJ2-5 | TRBV6-1
CASSLGGQLTDTQYF | TRBJ2-3 | TRBV11-2
CASSRTGTPEGGYTF | TRBJ1-2 | TRBV6-5
CASSLESLSGDIQYF | TRBJ2-4 | TRBV7-2
CSVCLRPGTVNTEAFF | TRBJ1-1 | TRBV29-1
CASSPEDRGNTEAFF | TRBJ1-1 | TRBV9
CAWSRGSGGTDTQYF | TRBJ2-3 | TRBV30
CATTLSGEPRSEAFF | TRBJ1-1 | TRBV7-2
CASTPGVRQPQHF | TRBJ1-5 | TRBV19
CAWSTPGTNPHSPLHF | TRBJ1-6 | TRBV30
CAWSGAGEEQYF | TRBJ2-7 | TRBV30
CASSQEYVGGGNTIYF | TRBJ1-3 | TRBV4-1
CASSLGGLGYEQYF | TRBJ2-7 | TRBV7-9
CASILVRLAGRETQYF | TRBJ2-5 | TRBV7-8
CASSRDRGHEQYF | TRBJ2-7 | TRBV7-2
CAWSAGLHLAGRYEQYF | TRBJ2-7 | TRBV30
CASSESSAGVEYF | TRBJ2-5 | TRBV10-2
CASQNRVPTEAFF | TRBJ1-1 | TRBV6-6
CAWSSGRGGRMDEQYF | TRBJ2-7 | TRBV30